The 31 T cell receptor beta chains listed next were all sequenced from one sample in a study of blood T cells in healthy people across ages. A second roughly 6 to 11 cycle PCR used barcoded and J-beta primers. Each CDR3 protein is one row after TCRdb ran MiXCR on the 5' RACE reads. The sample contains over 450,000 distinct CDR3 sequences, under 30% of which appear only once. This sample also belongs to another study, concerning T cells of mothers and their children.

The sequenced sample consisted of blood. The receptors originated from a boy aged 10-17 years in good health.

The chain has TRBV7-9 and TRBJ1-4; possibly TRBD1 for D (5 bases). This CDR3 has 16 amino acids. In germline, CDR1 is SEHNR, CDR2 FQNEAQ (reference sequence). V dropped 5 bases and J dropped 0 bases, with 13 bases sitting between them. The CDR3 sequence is CASSPAGFATNEKLFF. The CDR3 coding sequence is TGTGCCAGCAGCCCGGCAGGGTTTGCAACTAATGAAAAACTGTTTTTT.

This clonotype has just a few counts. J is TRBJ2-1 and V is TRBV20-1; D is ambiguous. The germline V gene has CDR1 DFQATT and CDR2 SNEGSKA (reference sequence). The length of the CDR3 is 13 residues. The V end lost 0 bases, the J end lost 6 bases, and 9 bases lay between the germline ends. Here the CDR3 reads CSAREGQSNEQFF. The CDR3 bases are TGCAGTGCTAGAGAAGGGCAGTCCAATGAGCAGTTCTTC.

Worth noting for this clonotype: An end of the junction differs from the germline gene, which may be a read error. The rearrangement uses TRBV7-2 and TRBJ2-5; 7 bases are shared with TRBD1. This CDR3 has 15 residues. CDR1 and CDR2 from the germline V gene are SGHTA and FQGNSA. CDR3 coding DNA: TGTGCCAGCAGCAGATCCGGGACAGCCGAAGAGACCCAGTATTTC. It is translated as CASSRSGTAEETQYF. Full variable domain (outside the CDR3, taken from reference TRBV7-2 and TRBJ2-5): GAGVSQSPSNKVTEKGKDVELRCDPISGHTALYWYRQSLGQGLEFLIYFQGNSAPDKSGLPSDRFSAERTGGSVSTLTIQRTQQEDSAVYLCASSRSGTAEETQYFGPGTRLLVL.

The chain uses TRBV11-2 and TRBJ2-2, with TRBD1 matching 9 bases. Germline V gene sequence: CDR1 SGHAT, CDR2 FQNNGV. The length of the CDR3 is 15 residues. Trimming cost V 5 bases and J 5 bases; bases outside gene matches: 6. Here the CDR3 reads CASSPRTGETGELFF. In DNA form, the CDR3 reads TGTGCCAGCAGCCCCCGGACAGGGGAGACCGGGGAGCTGTTTTTT.

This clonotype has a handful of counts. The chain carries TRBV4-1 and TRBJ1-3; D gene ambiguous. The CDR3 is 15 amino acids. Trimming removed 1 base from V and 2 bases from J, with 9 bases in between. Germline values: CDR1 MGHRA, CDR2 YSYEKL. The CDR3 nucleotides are TGCGCCAGCAGCCAAGTAAATCTTCCTGGAAACACCATATATTTT. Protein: CASSQVNLPGNTIYF.

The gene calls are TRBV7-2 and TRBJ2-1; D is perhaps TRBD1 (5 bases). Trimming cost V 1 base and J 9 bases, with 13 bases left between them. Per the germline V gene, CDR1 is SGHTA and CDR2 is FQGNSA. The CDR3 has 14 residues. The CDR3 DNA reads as TGTGCCAGCAGCTTAGTAGGTCAGGGTACTGAGCAGTTCTTC. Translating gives CASSLVGQGTEQFF.

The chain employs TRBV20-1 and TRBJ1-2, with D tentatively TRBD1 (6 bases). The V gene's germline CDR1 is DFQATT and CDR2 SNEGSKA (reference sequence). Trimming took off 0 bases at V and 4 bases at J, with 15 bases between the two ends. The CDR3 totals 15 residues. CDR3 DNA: TGCAGTGCTAGAGATATTGGCGCAGGGGTCTATGGCTACACCTTC. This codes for CSARDIGAGVYGYTF.

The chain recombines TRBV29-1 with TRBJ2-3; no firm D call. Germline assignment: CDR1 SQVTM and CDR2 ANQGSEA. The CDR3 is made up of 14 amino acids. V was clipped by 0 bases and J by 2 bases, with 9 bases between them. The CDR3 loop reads CSVEDGLITDTQYF. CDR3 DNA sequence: TGCAGCGTTGAAGATGGGCTTATCACAGATACGCAGTATTTT.

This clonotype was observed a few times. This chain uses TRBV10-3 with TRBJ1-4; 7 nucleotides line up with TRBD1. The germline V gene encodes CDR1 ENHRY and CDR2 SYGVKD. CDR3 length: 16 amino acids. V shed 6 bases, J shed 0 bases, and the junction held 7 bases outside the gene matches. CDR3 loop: CAISPQGQATNEKLFF. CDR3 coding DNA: TGTGCCATCAGCCCACAGGGGCAGGCAACTAATGAAAAACTGTTTTTT.

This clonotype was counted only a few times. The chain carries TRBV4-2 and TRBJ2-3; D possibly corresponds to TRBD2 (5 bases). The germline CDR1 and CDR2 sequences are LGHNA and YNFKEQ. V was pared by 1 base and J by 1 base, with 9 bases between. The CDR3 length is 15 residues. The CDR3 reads CASSQVLARTDTQYF. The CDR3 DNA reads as TGTGCCAGCAGCCAAGTCCTAGCACGCACAGATACGCAGTATTTT.

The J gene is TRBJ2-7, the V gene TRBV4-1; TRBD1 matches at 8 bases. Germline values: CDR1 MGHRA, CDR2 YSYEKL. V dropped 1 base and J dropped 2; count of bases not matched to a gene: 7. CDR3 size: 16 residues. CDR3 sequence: CASSQVLDRDAYEQYF. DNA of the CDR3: TGCGCCAGCAGCCAAGTCCTGGACAGGGACGCCTACGAGCAGTACTTC.

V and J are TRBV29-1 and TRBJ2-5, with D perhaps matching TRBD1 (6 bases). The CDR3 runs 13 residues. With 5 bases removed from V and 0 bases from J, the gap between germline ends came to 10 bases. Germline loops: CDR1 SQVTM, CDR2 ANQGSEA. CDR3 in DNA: TGCAGCGTTCTCAGGGGATACCAAGAGACCCAGTACTTC. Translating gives CSVLRGYQETQYF. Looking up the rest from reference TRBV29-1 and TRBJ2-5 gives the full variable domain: SAVISQKPSRDICQRGTSLTIQCQVDSQVTMMFWYRQQPGQSLTLIATANQGSEATYESGFVIDKFPISRPNLTFSTLTVSNMSPEDSSIYLCSVLRGYQETQYFGPGTRLLVL.

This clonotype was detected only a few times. DNA of the CDR3: TGTGCCAGCAGGCACAGGGGGATCTACAATGAGCAGTTCTTC. This gives the protein CASRHRGIYNEQFF. The gene calls are TRBV12-3 or TRBV12-4 and TRBJ2-1, with TRBD1 identical over 8 bases. The CDR3 sequence is 14 residues long. V was clipped by 6 bases and J by 3 bases; unmatched bases: 4.

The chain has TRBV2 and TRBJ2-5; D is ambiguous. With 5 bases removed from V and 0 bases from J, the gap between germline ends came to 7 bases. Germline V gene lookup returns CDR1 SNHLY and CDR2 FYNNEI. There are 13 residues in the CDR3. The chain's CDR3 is CASSFRNQETQYF. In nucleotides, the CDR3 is TGTGCCAGCAGTTTCAGGAACCAAGAGACCCAGTACTTC.

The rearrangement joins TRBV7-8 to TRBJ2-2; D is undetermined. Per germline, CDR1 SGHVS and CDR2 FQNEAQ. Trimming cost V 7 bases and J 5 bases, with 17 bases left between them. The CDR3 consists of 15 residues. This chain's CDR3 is CASNIKGRRTGELFF. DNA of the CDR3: TGTGCCAGCAACATCAAGGGAAGGCGGACCGGGGAGCTGTTTTTT.

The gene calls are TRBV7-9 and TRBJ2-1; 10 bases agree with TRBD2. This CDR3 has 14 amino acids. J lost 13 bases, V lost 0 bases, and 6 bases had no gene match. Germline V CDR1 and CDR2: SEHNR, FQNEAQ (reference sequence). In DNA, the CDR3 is TGTGCCAGCAGCTTAGCCCTAACTAGCGGGGCCCAGTTCTTC. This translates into CASSLALTSGAQFF.

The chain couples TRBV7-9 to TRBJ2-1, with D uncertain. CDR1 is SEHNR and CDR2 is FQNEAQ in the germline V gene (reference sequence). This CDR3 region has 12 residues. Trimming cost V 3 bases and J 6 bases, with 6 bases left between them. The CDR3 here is CASSFSGNEQFF. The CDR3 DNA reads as TGTGCCAGCAGCTTTTCGGGCAATGAGCAGTTCTTC.

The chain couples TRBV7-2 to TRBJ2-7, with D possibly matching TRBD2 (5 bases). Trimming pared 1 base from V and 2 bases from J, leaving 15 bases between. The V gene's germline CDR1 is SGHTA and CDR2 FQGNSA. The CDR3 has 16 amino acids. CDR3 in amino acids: CASSLVKGSPPYEQYF. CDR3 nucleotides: TGTGCCAGCAGCTTAGTTAAAGGGAGTCCCCCCTACGAGCAGTACTTC.

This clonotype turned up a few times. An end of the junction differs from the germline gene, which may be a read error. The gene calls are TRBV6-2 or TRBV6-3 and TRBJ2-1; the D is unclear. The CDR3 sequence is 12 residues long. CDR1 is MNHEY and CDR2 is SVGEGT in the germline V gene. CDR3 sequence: CAISYSPSEQFF. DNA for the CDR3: TGTGCCATCAGTTACTCCCCATCAGAGCAGTTCTTC.

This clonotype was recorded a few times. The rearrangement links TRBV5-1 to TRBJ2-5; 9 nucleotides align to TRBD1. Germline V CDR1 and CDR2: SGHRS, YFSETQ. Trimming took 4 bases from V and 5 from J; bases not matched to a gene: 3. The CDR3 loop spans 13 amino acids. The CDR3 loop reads CASSRDRAETQYF. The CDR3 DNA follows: TGCGCCAGCAGCCGGGACAGGGCTGAGACCCAGTACTTC.

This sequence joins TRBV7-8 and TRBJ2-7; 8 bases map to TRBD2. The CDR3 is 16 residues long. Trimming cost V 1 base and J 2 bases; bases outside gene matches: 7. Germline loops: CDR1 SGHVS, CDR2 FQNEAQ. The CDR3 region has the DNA TGTGCCAGCAGCTTAGGTTCCAGCGGGGGCGCCTACGAGCAGTACTTC. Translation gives CASSLGSSGGAYEQYF.

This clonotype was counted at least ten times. CDR3 residues: CASSQSSLVRDNEQFF. The DNA for the CDR3 is TGCGCCAGCAGCCAATCTTCACTAGTTAGGGACAATGAGCAGTTCTTC. V is TRBV4-3 and J is TRBJ2-1, with TRBD2 as a possible D gene (5 bases). The V and J ends lost 2 bases and 5 bases respectively, with 16 bases between them. CDR1 and CDR2 from the germline V gene are LGHNA and YSLEER. This CDR3 region has 16 residues.

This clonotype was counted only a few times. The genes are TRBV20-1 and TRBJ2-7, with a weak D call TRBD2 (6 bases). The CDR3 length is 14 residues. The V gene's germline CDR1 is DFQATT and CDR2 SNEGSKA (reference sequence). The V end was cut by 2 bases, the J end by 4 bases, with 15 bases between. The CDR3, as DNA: TGCAGTGCTAGATACGGTAGCGGAGTATACGAGCAGTACTTC. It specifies CSARYGSGVYEQYF.

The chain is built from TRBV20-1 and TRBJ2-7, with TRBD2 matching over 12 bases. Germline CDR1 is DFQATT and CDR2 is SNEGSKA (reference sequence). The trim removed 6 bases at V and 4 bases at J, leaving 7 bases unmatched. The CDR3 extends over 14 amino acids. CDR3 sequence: CSAMTSGRTYEQYF. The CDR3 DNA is TGCAGTGCCATGACTAGCGGGAGAACTTACGAGCAGTACTTC.

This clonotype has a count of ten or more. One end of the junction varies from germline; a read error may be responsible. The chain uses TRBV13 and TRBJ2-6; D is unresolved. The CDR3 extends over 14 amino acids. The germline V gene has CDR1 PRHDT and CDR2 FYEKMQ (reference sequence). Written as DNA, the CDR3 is TGCGCCAGCAGCCAAGGCTCTGGGGCCAACGTCCTGACTTTC. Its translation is CASSQGSGANVLTF.

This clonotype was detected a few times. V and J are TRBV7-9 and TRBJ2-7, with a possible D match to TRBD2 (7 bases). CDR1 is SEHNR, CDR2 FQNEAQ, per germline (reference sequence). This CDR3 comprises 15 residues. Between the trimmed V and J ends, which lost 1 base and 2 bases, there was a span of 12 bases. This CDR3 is CASSLGRGPTYEQYF. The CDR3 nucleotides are TGTGCCAGCAGCTTAGGGCGGGGGCCTACCTACGAGCAGTACTTC.

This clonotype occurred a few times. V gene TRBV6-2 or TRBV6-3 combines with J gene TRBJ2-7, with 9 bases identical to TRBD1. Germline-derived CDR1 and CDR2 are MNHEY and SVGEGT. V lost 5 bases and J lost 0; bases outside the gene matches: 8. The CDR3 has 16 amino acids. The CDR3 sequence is CASSDMGTGNSYEQYF. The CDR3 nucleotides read TGTGCCAGCAGTGATATGGGGACAGGGAACTCCTACGAGCAGTACTTC.

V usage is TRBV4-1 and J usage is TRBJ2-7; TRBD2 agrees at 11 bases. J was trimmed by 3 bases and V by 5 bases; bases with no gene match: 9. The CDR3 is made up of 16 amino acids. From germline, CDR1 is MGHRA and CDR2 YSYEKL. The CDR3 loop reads CASSVTSGNSLYEQYF. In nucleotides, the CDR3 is TGCGCCAGCAGCGTGACTAGCGGGAACAGTCTCTACGAGCAGTACTTC.

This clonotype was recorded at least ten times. CDR3 in DNA: TGTGCCAGCAGCTTAGCCATATACCGAATCGGCGGAGGGGAGACCCAGTACTTC. Translated, it gives CASSLAIYRIGGGETQYF. V and J are TRBV7-8 and TRBJ2-5; D possibly corresponds to TRBD2 (6 bases). Trimming cost V 0 bases and J 5 bases, with 22 bases left between them. This CDR3 has 18 amino acids. CDR1 and CDR2 (germline): SGHVS, FQNEAQ.

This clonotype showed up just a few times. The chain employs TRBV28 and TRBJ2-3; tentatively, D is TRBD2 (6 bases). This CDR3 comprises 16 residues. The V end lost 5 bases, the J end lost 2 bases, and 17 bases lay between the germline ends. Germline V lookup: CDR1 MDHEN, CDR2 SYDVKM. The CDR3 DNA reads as TGTGCCAGCAGTGTCTCAGCGGGCCTTCACACAGATACGCAGTATTTT. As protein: CASSVSAGLHTDTQYF.

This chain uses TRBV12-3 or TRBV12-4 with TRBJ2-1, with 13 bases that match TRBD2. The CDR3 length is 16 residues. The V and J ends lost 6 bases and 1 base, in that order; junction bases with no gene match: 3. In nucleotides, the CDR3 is TGTGCCAGCAGGGGACTAGCGGGGCATTCCTACAATGAGCAGTTCTTC. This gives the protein CASRGLAGHSYNEQFF.